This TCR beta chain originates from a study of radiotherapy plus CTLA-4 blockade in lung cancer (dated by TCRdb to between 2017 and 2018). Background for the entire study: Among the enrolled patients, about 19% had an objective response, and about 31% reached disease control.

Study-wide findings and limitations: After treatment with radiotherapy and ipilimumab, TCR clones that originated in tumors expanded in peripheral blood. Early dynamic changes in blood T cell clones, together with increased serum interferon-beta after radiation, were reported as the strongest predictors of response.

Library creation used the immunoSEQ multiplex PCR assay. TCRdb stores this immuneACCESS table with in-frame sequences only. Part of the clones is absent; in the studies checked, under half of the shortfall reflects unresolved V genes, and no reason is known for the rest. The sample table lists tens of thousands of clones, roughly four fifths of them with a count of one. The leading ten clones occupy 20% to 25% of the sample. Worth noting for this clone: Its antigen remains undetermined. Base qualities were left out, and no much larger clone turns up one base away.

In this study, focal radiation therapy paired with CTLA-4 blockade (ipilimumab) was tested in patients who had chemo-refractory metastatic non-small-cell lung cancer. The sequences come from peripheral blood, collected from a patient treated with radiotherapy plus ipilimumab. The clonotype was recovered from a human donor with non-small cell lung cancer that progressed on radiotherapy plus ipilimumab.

The CDR3 protein sequence reads: CASSPDRGRETQYF. The nucleotides are TGTGCCAGCAGCCCCGACAGGGGGCGAGAGACCCAGTACTTC. The sequence links TRBV7-3 to TRBJ2-5; TRBD1 fits 10 bases in the junction. The germline V gene provides CDR1 SGHTA and CDR2 FQGTGA. Unmatched junction bases come to 4, with V trimmed by 5 bases and J by 4 bases. The CDR3 has 14 amino acids, counting the end cysteine and phenylalanine. Solely the CDR3 DNA is kept, with 42 bases framed from the first base.